The clone carrying this T cell receptor (beta chain) was found many times. The antigen remains unidentified. One entry per CDR3 protein, called by TCRdb with MiXCR from the reads. The sample includes approximately 990,000 distinct CDR3 sequences, around 30% of them seen just once. This record comes from a study of T cell repertoires in cytomegalovirus infection. Looking at the study overall: Selected CMV epitopes included recently identified HLA-C-restricted ones as well as well-studied HLA-B-restricted ones. Study-wide results and caveats: Ex vivo responses were dominated by HLA-C-restricted CMV-specific TCR beta clonotypes.

This CDR3 spans 15 amino acids. Germline V gene data show CDR1 as MGHRA and CDR2 as YSYEKL. With 1 base removed from V and 1 base from J, the gap between germline ends came to 8 bases. Source: cultured CD8+ T cells from PBMCs, taken from culture after CMV antigen stimulation. This TCR was recovered from a human donor in good health (CMV status not recorded). Some clones in this sample may be carry-over from other donors' samples. The chain carries TRBV4-1 and TRBJ1-5; D is ambiguous. CDR3 sequence: CASSQAELSNQPQHF. The CDR3 DNA is TGCGCCAGCAGCCAAGCGGAACTAAGCAATCAGCCCCAGCATTTT.